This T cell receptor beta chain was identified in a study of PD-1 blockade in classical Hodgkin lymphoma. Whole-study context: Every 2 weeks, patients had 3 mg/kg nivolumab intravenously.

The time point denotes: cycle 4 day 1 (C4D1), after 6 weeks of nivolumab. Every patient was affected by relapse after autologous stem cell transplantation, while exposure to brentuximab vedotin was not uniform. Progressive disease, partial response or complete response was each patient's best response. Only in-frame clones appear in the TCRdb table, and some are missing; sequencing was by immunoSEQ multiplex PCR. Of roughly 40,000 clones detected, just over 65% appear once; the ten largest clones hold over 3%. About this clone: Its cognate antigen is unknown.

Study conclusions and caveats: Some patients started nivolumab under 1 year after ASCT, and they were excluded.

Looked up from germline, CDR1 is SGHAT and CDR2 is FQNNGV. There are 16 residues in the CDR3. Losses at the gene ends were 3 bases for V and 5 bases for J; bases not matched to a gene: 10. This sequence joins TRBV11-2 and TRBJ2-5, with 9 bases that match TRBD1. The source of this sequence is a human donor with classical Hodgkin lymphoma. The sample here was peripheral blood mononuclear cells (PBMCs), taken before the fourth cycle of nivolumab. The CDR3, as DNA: TGTGCCAGCAGCTTCGGAAATACACAGGGGGCGGAGACCCAGTACTTC. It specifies CASSFGNTQGAETQYF.